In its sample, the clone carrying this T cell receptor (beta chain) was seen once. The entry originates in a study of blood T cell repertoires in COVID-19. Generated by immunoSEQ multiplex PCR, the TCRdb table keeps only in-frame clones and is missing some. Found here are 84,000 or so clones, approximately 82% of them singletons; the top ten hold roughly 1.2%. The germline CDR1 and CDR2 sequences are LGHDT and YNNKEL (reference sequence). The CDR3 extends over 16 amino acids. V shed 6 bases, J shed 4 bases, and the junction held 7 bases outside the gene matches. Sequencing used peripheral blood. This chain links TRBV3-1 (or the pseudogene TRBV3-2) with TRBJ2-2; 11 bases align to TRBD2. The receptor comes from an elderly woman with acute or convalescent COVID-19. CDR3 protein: CASRKLAGDFTGELFF. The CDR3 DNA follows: TGTGCCAGCAGAAAACTAGCGGGGGATTTCACCGGGGAGCTGTTTTTT.